This passage covers 30 T cell receptor beta chains from one sample sequenced in a study of blood T cell repertoires in COVID-19. Method: immunoSEQ multiplex PCR; TCRdb's copy keeps in-frame clones and lacks some. The sample shows about 430,000 clones, about 88% of them seen only once. Sequences were obtained from PBMCs or T cells enriched from blood (not recorded which). The receptors stem from a woman aged 18-29 years who had been exposed to COVID-19.

V and J are TRBV7-2 and TRBJ2-7; no reliable D call. With 0 bases removed from V and 2 bases from J, the gap between germline ends came to 5 bases. Per germline, CDR1 SGHTA and CDR2 FQGNSA. The CDR3 extends over 13 amino acids. The CDR3 loop reads CASSLALTYEQYF. The CDR3 region has the DNA TGTGCCAGCAGCTTAGCCTTAACCTACGAGCAGTACTTC.

This clone has just a few counts. The chain is built from TRBV9 and TRBJ2-2; perhaps TRBD1 as D (5 bases). There are 14 residues in the CDR3. Trimming removed 0 bases at V and 6 bases at J, with 9 bases between. Germline V gene lookup returns CDR1 SGDLS and CDR2 YYNGEE. CDR3 loop: CASSVEGVAGELFF. In nucleotides, the CDR3 is TGTGCCAGCAGCGTAGAAGGGGTGGCCGGGGAGCTGTTTTTT.

This chain links TRBV7-9 with TRBJ1-1; maybe TRBD1 (5 bases). Germline V gives CDR1 SEHNR, CDR2 FQNEAQ (reference sequence). Trimming cost V 5 bases and J 0 bases, with 13 bases left between them. CDR3 size: 15 residues. CDR3 DNA: TGTGCCAGCAGCCCCACGGGGGTATTGAACACTGAAGCTTTCTTT. Its protein is CASSPTGVLNTEAFF. The full variable domain, in which reference TRBV7-9 and TRBJ1-1 provide the parts outside the CDR3, is DTGVSQNPRHKITKRGQNVTFRCDPISEHNRLYWYRQTLGQGPEFLTYFQNEAQLEKSRLLSDRFSAERPKGSFSTLEIQRTEQGDSAMYLCASSPTGVLNTEAFFGQGTRLTVV.

J is TRBJ1-1 and V is TRBV29-1; 7 bases align to TRBD1. This CDR3 is 16 amino acids long. Germline V gene data show CDR1 as SQVTM and CDR2 as ANQGSEA. Losses at the gene ends were 1 base for V and 4 bases for J; bases not matched to a gene: 12. CDR3 protein: CSVEGWTGLKGTEAFF. The DNA for the CDR3 is TGCAGCGTTGAAGGTTGGACAGGTCTCAAGGGCACTGAAGCTTTCTTT.

The V call is TRBV24-1, the J call TRBJ2-3; D gene unclear. The germline V gene encodes CDR1 KGHDR and CDR2 SFDVKD. V lost 10 bases and J 2 bases, leaving 21 bases between the germline ends. The CDR3 runs 16 residues. CDR3 loop: CATSPNRSPTTDTQYF. The CDR3 DNA reads TGTGCCACTAGCCCAAATCGCAGCCCCACCACAGATACGCAGTATTTT.

The chain links TRBV7-9 to TRBJ2-3; 7 bases fit TRBD1. This CDR3 comprises 14 residues. V lost 6 bases, J lost 5 bases, and 8 bases stayed unmatched. CDR1 is SEHNR and CDR2 is FQNEAQ in the germline V gene (reference sequence). The CDR3 loop reads CASSSDRVQDTQYF. The CDR3 DNA is TGTGCCAGCAGTTCCGACAGGGTCCAAGATACGCAGTATTTT. The variable domain in full, with the rest retrieved from reference TRBV7-9 and TRBJ2-3, is DTGVSQNPRHKITKRGQNVTFRCDPISEHNRLYWYRQTLGQGPEFLTYFQNEAQLEKSRLLSDRFSAERPKGSFSTLEIQRTEQGDSAMYLCASSSDRVQDTQYFGPGTRLTVL.

This clone was picked up one time. The V gene is TRBV4-1, the J gene TRBJ1-1; D is uncertain. CDR1 is MGHRA, CDR2 YSYEKL, per germline. The V end lost 0 bases, the J end lost 4 bases, and 9 bases lay between the germline ends. This CDR3 spans 14 amino acids. CDR3 DNA: TGCGCCAGCAGCCAAGATAGGCGGGGCACTGAAGCTTTCTTT. It is translated as CASSQDRRGTEAFF.

Here the CDR3 DNA reads TGTGCCAGCAGGAGTCCCACCGGGACAGGCTCTGGAAACACCATATATTTT. Its protein is CASRSPTGTGSGNTIYF. The rearrangement links TRBV28 to TRBJ1-3, with 8 bases fitting TRBD1. The CDR3 spans 17 residues. V gave up 6 bases and J gave up 0 bases; unmatched junction bases: 10. Germline CDR1 and CDR2: MDHEN and SYDVKM.

The V and J genes are TRBV5-1 and TRBJ2-7; D call uncertain. Germline assignment: CDR1 SGHRS and CDR2 YFSETQ. Trimming removed 0 bases from V and 5 bases from J, with 6 bases in between. The CDR3 covers 12 residues. The CDR3 DNA follows: TGCGCCAGCAGCTTGGACGGTAACGAGCAGTACTTC. It specifies CASSLDGNEQYF.

V is TRBV4-2 and J is TRBJ1-4; unclear D gene. The V end was cut by 1 base, the J end by 4 bases, with 10 bases between. Germline lookup yields CDR1 LGHNA and CDR2 YNFKEQ. The CDR3 covers 15 residues. DNA of the CDR3: TGTGCCAGCAGCCAAGTTGCGGGGATTAATGAAAAACTGTTTTTT. Residues: CASSQVAGINEKLFF.

The CDR3 loop is CASSYETTGRYGYTF. The CDR3 DNA is TGTGCCAGCAGTTACGAGACAACAGGGCGCTATGGCTACACCTTC. The J gene is TRBJ1-2, the V gene TRBV6-5; perhaps TRBD1 as D (6 bases). This CDR3 contains 15 residues. Germline V gives CDR1 MNHEY, CDR2 SVGAGI. V gave up 2 bases and J gave up 4 bases, with 14 bases separating them.

The chain carries TRBV6-4 and TRBJ2-3; TRBD2 is a possible D gene (5 bases). Germline V CDR1 and CDR2: MRHNA, SNTAGT. Trimming removed 3 bases at V and 5 bases at J, with 9 bases between. The CDR3 length is 13 residues. CDR3 nucleotide sequence: TGTGCCAGCAGTGAATTGGCGGGAGATACGCAGTATTTT. Translated: CASSELAGDTQYF.

The J gene is TRBJ2-7, the V gene TRBV6-5; a weak D match, TRBD2 (6 bases). V was trimmed by 6 bases and J by 1 base, leaving 13 bases between them. This CDR3 region has 14 residues. The germline CDR1 and CDR2 sequences are MNHEY and SVGAGI. The CDR3 reads CASSGSGESYEQYF. As DNA, the CDR3 is TGTGCCAGCAGCGGTAGCGGCGAGTCCTACGAGCAGTACTTC.

V and J are TRBV18 and TRBJ2-3, with 9 bases fitting TRBD2. The CDR3 covers 16 residues. Germline CDR1 is KGHSH and CDR2 is LQKENI. V shed 1 base and J 3 bases; nucleotides not matched to a gene: 5. DNA for the CDR3: TGTGCCAGCTCACCACTAGCGGGAGAGAGTACAGATACGCAGTATTTT. Translated: CASSPLAGESTDTQYF.

The chain uses TRBV25-1 and TRBJ1-1, with 8 bases lining up with TRBD1. The CDR3 covers 15 residues. The germline gives CDR1 MGHDK, CDR2 SYGVNS. Trimming at V came to 1 base and at J to 3 bases, leaving 4 bases not matched to a gene. CDR3 nucleotides: TGTGCCAGCAGTGAATCTTGGACAGGGCACACTGAAGCTTTCTTT. This translates into CASSESWTGHTEAFF. The variable domain in full, with the rest retrieved from reference TRBV25-1 and TRBJ1-1, is EADIYQTPRYLVIGTGKKITLECSQTMGHDKMYWYQQDPGMELHLIHYSYGVNSTEKGDLSSESTVSRIRTEHFPLTLESARPSHTSQYLCASSESWTGHTEAFFGQGTRLTVV.

This clone has more than one count but fewer than ten. The chain employs TRBV28 and TRBJ1-2; D is uncertain. CDR3 length: 13 amino acids. V lost 8 bases, J lost 2 bases, and 12 bases lay in between. Germline lookup yields CDR1 MDHEN and CDR2 SYDVKM. The CDR3 region has the DNA TGTGCCAGCTCAGTCACGGGGAACTATGGCTACACCTTC. Protein product: CASSVTGNYGYTF.

The CDR3 reads CSVAAYGREAYEQYF. Written as DNA, the CDR3 is TGCAGCGTTGCCGCGTACGGTAGAGAAGCCTACGAGCAGTACTTC. The chain combines TRBV29-1 with TRBJ2-7; D remains ambiguous. Trimming pared 4 bases from V and 2 bases from J, leaving 18 bases between. Per germline, CDR1 SQVTM and CDR2 ANQGSEA. CDR3 length equals 15 residues.

This clone was counted once. As DNA, the CDR3 is TGTGCCAGCAGAACCGGTAATCAGCCCCAGCATTTT. Residues: CASRTGNQPQHF. The chain recombines TRBV27 with TRBJ1-5; D not certain. The V end lost 6 bases, the J end lost 4 bases, and 7 bases lay between the germline ends. Per germline, CDR1 MNHEY and CDR2 SMNVEV (reference sequence). The CDR3 loop spans 12 amino acids.

V usage is TRBV18 and J usage is TRBJ1-5; D may be TRBD1 (6 bases). The germline V gene has CDR1 KGHSH and CDR2 LQKENI. The CDR3 totals 17 residues. The V end lost 3 bases, the J end lost 4 bases, and 19 bases lay between the germline ends. DNA for the CDR3: TGTGCCAGCTCACCCTCGGGGGGCAGAAACGCTAATCAGCCCCAGCATTTT. Protein product: CASSPSGGRNANQPQHF.

The chain is built from TRBV28 and TRBJ2-7; D perhaps matches TRBD1 (5 bases). Germline V gene sequence: CDR1 MDHEN, CDR2 SYDVKM. V lost 8 bases, J lost 3 bases, and 8 bases lay in between. CDR3 size: 11 residues. The CDR3 protein is CASQGYYEQYF. CDR3 coding DNA: TGTGCCAGCCAGGGTTACTACGAGCAGTACTTC.

This clone has a single count. The gene calls are TRBV6-5 and TRBJ1-5; D perhaps matches TRBD1 (6 bases). The CDR3 is 15 amino acids. V was shortened by 5 bases and J by 1 base, with 12 bases between the two germline ends. CDR1 MNHEY and CDR2 SVGAGI come from the germline V gene. CDR3 amino acids: CASSPGDGSNQPQHF. As DNA, the CDR3 is TGTGCCAGCAGTCCAGGGGACGGGAGCAATCAGCCCCAGCATTTT.

The rearrangement links TRBV10-3 to TRBJ2-2; D gene ambiguous. Trimming removed 0 bases from V and 6 bases from J, with 14 bases in between. The CDR3 loop spans 16 amino acids. Germline CDR1 reads ENHRY; CDR2 reads SYGVKD. The CDR3 DNA sequence: TGTGCCATCAGTGAGTCATGTGTGGTCCGGGCCGGGGAGCTGTTTTTT. Protein product: CAISESCVVRAGELFF.

V gene TRBV2 combines with J gene TRBJ2-1; D gene uncertain. Germline loops: CDR1 SNHLY, CDR2 FYNNEI. This CDR3 is 11 amino acids long. The V end was cut by 6 bases, the J end by 9 bases, with 9 bases between. DNA for the CDR3: TGTGCCAGCAGCCTCTTAGTTGAGCAGTTCTTC. This translates into CASSLLVEQFF.

In its sample, this clone was seen once. The chain is built from TRBV4-1 and TRBJ2-1; TRBD2 matches 9 bases. The V gene end was trimmed by 5 bases and the J gene end by 7 bases; junction bases not matched to a gene: 9. The CDR3 is made up of 15 amino acids. CDR1 is MGHRA, CDR2 YSYEKL, per germline. CDR3 nucleotides: TGCGCCAGCAGCTCTCGGACTAGCGATTTAAATGAGCAGTTCTTC. Residues: CASSSRTSDLNEQFF.

This sequence joins TRBV28 and TRBJ1-3, with 9 bases matching TRBD1. This CDR3 has 14 amino acids. Germline assignment: CDR1 MDHEN and CDR2 SYDVKM. J was trimmed by 5 bases and V by 7 bases; bases with no gene match: 6. This CDR3 is CASTLTGGRNTIYF. The CDR3, as DNA: TGTGCCAGCACCCTGACAGGGGGGAGAAACACCATATATTTT. Combining the CDR3 with reference TRBV28 and TRBJ1-3 gives the whole variable domain DVKVTQSSRYLVKRTGEKVFLECVQDMDHENMFWYRQDPGLGLRLIYFSYDVKMKEKGDIPEGYSVSREKKERFSLILESASTNQTSMYLCASTLTGGRNTIYFGEGSWLTVV.

This clone turned up a few times. The chain carries TRBV27 and TRBJ1-5; D unresolved. V was shortened by 5 bases and J by 0 bases, with 11 bases between the two germline ends. The CDR3 consists of 15 residues. In germline, CDR1 is MNHEY, CDR2 SMNVEV (reference sequence). The CDR3 nucleotides read TGTGCCAGCAGTATGACAAAGTCTAGCAATCAGCCCCAGCATTTT. Its protein is CASSMTKSSNQPQHF.

In DNA, the CDR3 is TGTGCCAGCAGTGACTCGAGGTATCCAGATAGCAATCAGCCCCAGCATTTT. It encodes CASSDSRYPDSNQPQHF. The rearrangement links TRBV6-4 to TRBJ1-5; D is uncertain. The CDR3 runs 17 residues. CDR1 is MRHNA and CDR2 is SNTAGT in the germline V gene. Trimming took 0 bases from V and 0 from J, leaving 12 bases between them.

The chain uses TRBV5-4 and TRBJ2-3, with 12 bases lining up with TRBD2. V trimming: 2 bases; J trimming: 0 bases; junction bases outside the gene matches: 4. The CDR3 runs 17 residues. Germline assignment: CDR1 SGHNT and CDR2 YYREEE (reference sequence). The CDR3 DNA reads as TGTGCCAGCAGCTTCGGGACTAGCGGGCCTAGCACAGATACGCAGTATTTT. As protein: CASSFGTSGPSTDTQYF.

This clone occurred a few times. This chain joins TRBV4-1 and TRBJ2-2; 7 bases map to TRBD2. V lost 4 bases and J lost 0; bases outside the gene matches: 2. This CDR3 has 15 amino acids. From germline, CDR1 is MGHRA and CDR2 YSYEKL. The CDR3 region is CASSLGLPNTGELFF. The CDR3 bases are TGCGCCAGCAGCCTGGGACTACCGAACACCGGGGAGCTGTTTTTT.

The chain combines TRBV5-4 with TRBJ2-2, with 9 bases aligning to TRBD1. CDR3 length equals 16 residues. Per germline, CDR1 SGHNT and CDR2 YYREEE (reference sequence). J gave up 9 bases and V 1 base, and 10 bases lay outside the gene matches. CDR3 in DNA: TGTGCCAGCAGCTTGTCTGGGACAGGGATTTATAGGGAGCTGTTTTTT. Translating it yields CASSLSGTGIYRELFF.